Below, 12 T cell receptor beta chains from the same sample are listed, as sequenced in a study of PD-1 blockade in classical Hodgkin lymphoma. Data came from immunoSEQ multiplex PCR; TCRdb stores just in-frame clones and leaves some out. Of fewer than 25,000 clones listed, less than 90% are singletons. The time point denotes: cycle 4 day 1 (C4D1), after less than seven weeks of nivolumab. All the patients suffered relapse after autologous stem cell transplantation, and brentuximab vedotin exposure differed. CD4+ T cells were purified from thawed PBMCs by magnetic negative selection. The input for sequencing was CD4+ T cells from blood, taken before the fourth cycle of nivolumab. These receptors were obtained from a human donor with classical Hodgkin lymphoma.

CDR3 sequence: CASSLAGSPTDTQYF. The DNA for the CDR3 is TGTGCCAGCAGCTTAGCCGGCAGCCCCACAGATACGCAGTATTTT. The chain links TRBV7-9 to TRBJ2-3, with D unresolved. CDR3 size: 15 residues. Germline CDR1 reads SEHNR; CDR2 reads FQNEAQ (reference sequence). The V end lost 0 bases, the J end lost 2 bases, and 9 bases lay between the germline ends. Variable domain in full (rest from reference TRBV7-9 and TRBJ2-3): DTGVSQNPRHKITKRGQNVTFRCDPISEHNRLYWYRQTLGQGPEFLTYFQNEAQLEKSRLLSDRFSAERPKGSFSTLEIQRTEQGDSAMYLCASSLAGSPTDTQYFGPGTRLTVL.

The genes are TRBV18 and TRBJ2-7; 9 bases are shared with TRBD1. CDR3 length equals 18 residues. V was pared by 4 bases and J by 0 bases, with 13 bases of the junction left unmatched. In germline, CDR1 is KGHSH, CDR2 LQKENI. The CDR3, as DNA: TGTGCCAGCTCACTAGGGACGACAGGGGGATGGAGCTCCTACGAGCAGTACTTC. Protein: CASSLGTTGGWSSYEQYF.

Only a few counts were recorded for this clone. The rearrangement uses TRBV19 and TRBJ2-5; tentatively, D is TRBD1 (6 bases). V lost 5 bases, J lost 5 bases, and 12 bases lay in between. CDR1 is LNHDA and CDR2 is SQIVND in the germline V gene (reference sequence). The CDR3 extends over 13 amino acids. The CDR3 DNA sequence: TGTGCCAGTAGTTGGGGGCAGCGGGAGACCCAGTACTTC. This codes for CASSWGQRETQYF.

V usage is TRBV2 and J usage is TRBJ2-5; D unclear. From germline, CDR1 is SNHLY and CDR2 FYNNEI. There are 9 residues in the CDR3. Trimming shortened V by 10 bases and J by 4 bases, and 4 bases separated the two germline ends. The CDR3 region has the DNA TGTGCCATAGGAGAGACCCAGTACTTC. This gives the protein CAIGETQYF. The complete variable domain, with remaining parts taken from reference TRBV2 and TRBJ2-5, reads EPEVTQTPSHQVTQMGQEVILRCVPISNHLYFYWYRQILGQKVEFLVSFYNNEISEKSEIFDDQFSVERPDGSNFTLKIRSTKLEDSAMYFCAIGETQYFGPGTRLLVL.

The chain uses TRBV5-1 and TRBJ1-1; no reliable D call. Germline V CDR1 and CDR2: SGHRS, YFSETQ. Trimming took off 10 bases at V and 4 bases at J, with 20 bases between the two ends. This CDR3 comprises 14 residues. The CDR3: CASWTEGMSTEAFF. DNA of the CDR3: TGCGCCTCTTGGACGGAGGGAATGAGCACTGAAGCTTTCTTT.

This clone was picked up a small number of times. The rearrangement joins TRBV28 to TRBJ2-1; D unresolved. Deletions cut 6 bases from V and 5 bases from J, with 17 bases between. The germline V gene has CDR1 MDHEN and CDR2 SYDVKM. The CDR3 covers 15 residues. CDR3 in amino acids: CASRPAGLQNNEQFF. The CDR3, as DNA: TGTGCCAGCAGGCCAGCCGGTTTACAAAACAATGAGCAGTTCTTC.

The V and J genes are TRBV27 and TRBJ2-7; TRBD2 matches at 8 bases. Germline CDR1 is MNHEY and CDR2 is SMNVEV (reference sequence). The CDR3 is made up of 17 amino acids. The J segment lost 3 bases and the V segment lost 5 bases, leaving 15 bases of the junction unmatched. The DNA for the CDR3 is TGTGCCAGCAGTCCAATGACGGGCGTAGCGGGGTACTACGAGCAGTACTTC. This translates into CASSPMTGVAGYYEQYF.

The chain links TRBV7-2 to TRBJ1-1; a weak D match, TRBD1 (6 bases). CDR3 length: 17 amino acids. V lost 1 base, J lost 4 bases, and 19 bases lay in between. Germline CDR1 is SGHTA and CDR2 is FQGNSA. The CDR3 here is CASSLEGTGHRVTEAFF. CDR3 DNA sequence: TGTGCCAGCAGCTTAGAAGGGACGGGACACCGAGTCACTGAAGCTTTCTTT. Complete variable domain (other parts from reference TRBV7-2 and TRBJ1-1): GAGVSQSPSNKVTEKGKDVELRCDPISGHTALYWYRQSLGQGLEFLIYFQGNSAPDKSGLPSDRFSAERTGGSVSTLTIQRTQQEDSAVYLCASSLEGTGHRVTEAFFGQGTRLTVV.

This chain's CDR3 is CASSLFENTQYF. DNA of the CDR3: TGTGCCAGCAGTTTATTCGAGAATACGCAGTATTTT. The chain has TRBV28 and TRBJ2-3, with unresolved D. The CDR3 spans 12 residues. Trimming left V 1 base short and J 7 bases short, with 6 bases between. CDR1 is MDHEN, CDR2 SYDVKM, per germline.

The rearrangement uses TRBV5-1 and TRBJ2-5; 11 positions match TRBD2. Germline V gene lookup returns CDR1 SGHRS and CDR2 YFSETQ. The ends lost 8 bases at V and 5 bases at J; junction bases unmatched: 5. CDR3 length: 13 amino acids. CDR3 protein: CASASGRWETQYF. The CDR3 DNA reads as TGCGCCAGTGCTAGCGGGAGGTGGGAGACCCAGTACTTC.

This chain joins TRBV25-1 and TRBJ2-1; 11 nucleotides line up with TRBD2. V gave up 5 bases and J gave up 6 bases; unmatched junction bases: 6. The V gene's germline CDR1 is MGHDK and CDR2 SYGVNS. This CDR3 is built from 15 residues. CDR3 sequence (DNA): TGTGCCAGCAGTTCGACTAGCGGGGCCATCAATGAGCAGTTCTTC. It specifies CASSSTSGAINEQFF. Complete variable domain (other parts from reference TRBV25-1 and TRBJ2-1): EADIYQTPRYLVIGTGKKITLECSQTMGHDKMYWYQQDPGMELHLIHYSYGVNSTEKGDLSSESTVSRIRTEHFPLTLESARPSHTSQYLCASSSTSGAINEQFFGPGTRLTVL.

This clone was picked up one time. The CDR3 DNA reads TGTGCCAGCTCACCTAGCTCGGGTCTAGCGGGAACCGCCTACAATGAGCAGTTCTTC. This encodes CASSPSSGLAGTAYNEQFF. The J gene is TRBJ2-1, the V gene TRBV18; 9 bases fit TRBD2. V shed 3 bases, J shed 2 bases, and the junction held 14 bases outside the gene matches. CDR1 and CDR2 from the germline V gene are KGHSH and LQKENI. The CDR3 totals 19 residues.